This note documents a single T cell receptor (beta chain) sequence. This table comes from immunoSEQ multiplex PCR, and its TCRdb copy is limited to in-frame clones, with some not included. The sample yields fewer than 200,000 clones, about 85% seen once. These data come from a study of blood T cell repertoires in COVID-19. This CDR3 is built from 17 residues. V lost 10 bases to trimming and J lost 3 bases; unmatched junction nucleotides: 11. The germline V gene has CDR1 WNHNN and CDR2 SYGVQD (reference sequence). This chain joins TRBV10-1 and TRBJ2-2, with 13 bases identical to TRBD2. This receptor was identified in a man aged 60 to 69 with acute or convalescent COVID-19. Sequenced sample: peripheral blood. In nucleotides, the CDR3 is TGCGCCACCCGTATCCGGACTAGCGGGAGATACACCGGGGAGCTGTTTTTT. Protein sequence: CATRIRTSGRYTGELFF.